The 14 T cell receptor beta chains listed next were all sequenced from one sample in a study of blood T cell repertoires in COVID-19 (dated by TCRdb to 2020 to 2022). Libraries were made using the immunoSEQ multiplex PCR assay. The table was pulled from immuneACCESS by TCRdb, which kept in-frame rearrangements only. Such tables lose some clones; where checked, under half of the loss comes from unresolved V genes, and the rest has no known cause. For this sample the table gives around 200,000 clones, of which around 82% were detected only once. Around 9.5% of the sample is in the top ten clones. The sample consisted of peripheral blood. These receptors were collected from a woman aged 80 or over with acute or convalescent COVID-19.

The chain recombines TRBV27 with TRBJ2-7; TRBD1 matches 8 bases. This CDR3 is 14 amino acids long. J was trimmed by 3 bases and V by 5 bases; bases with no gene match: 6. The germline V gene has CDR1 MNHEY and CDR2 SMNVEV (reference sequence). CDR3 in DNA: TGTGCCAGCAGTCTGGACAGGGTGGGCTACGAGCAGTACTTC. Amino acid sequence: CASSLDRVGYEQYF.

V and J are TRBV11-3 and TRBJ2-2, with 9 bases fitting TRBD1. This CDR3 is 15 amino acids long. Trimming removed 5 bases from V and 7 bases from J; junction bases left unmatched: 8. Germline V gene lookup returns CDR1 SGHNT and CDR2 YENEEA. CDR3 protein: CASSRTGTGSGELFF. For the CDR3, the DNA is TGTGCCAGCAGCCGGACCGGGACAGGGAGCGGGGAGCTGTTTTTT.

This clone was detected only once. J is TRBJ2-1 and V is TRBV18; 9 bases align to TRBD1. V lost 5 bases and J lost 5; bases outside the gene matches: 4. This CDR3 region has 14 residues. Germline-derived CDR1 and CDR2 are KGHSH and LQKENI. The CDR3 loop is CASSAGTGHNEQFF. DNA of the CDR3: TGTGCCAGCTCAGCCGGGACAGGGCACAATGAGCAGTTCTTC.

The J gene is TRBJ1-1, the V gene TRBV27, with D perhaps TRBD1 (6 bases). Germline V gene sequence: CDR1 MNHEY, CDR2 SMNVEV (reference sequence). Trimming removed 3 bases from V and 5 bases from J, with 13 bases in between. This CDR3 region has 14 residues. DNA for the CDR3: TGTGCCAGCAGTTTTACACGGGGGGCAACTGAAGCTTTCTTT. This gives the protein CASSFTRGATEAFF.

This clone was observed a handful of times. For the CDR3, the DNA is TGTGCCAGCTCACCCGGGACAGACTATTCACCCCTCCACTTT. The encoded protein is CASSPGTDYSPLHF. V and J are TRBV18 and TRBJ1-6; 7 positions match TRBD1. The V gene's germline CDR1 is KGHSH and CDR2 LQKENI. The trim removed 3 bases at V and 8 bases at J, leaving 4 bases unmatched. This CDR3 is 14 amino acids long.

V and J are TRBV9 and TRBJ1-2; D ambiguous. CDR1 SGDLS and CDR2 YYNGEE come from the germline V gene. Trimming stripped 2 bases from V and 8 bases from J, with 16 bases between. CDR3 length equals 14 residues. CDR3 loop: CASSVEGLVGGYTF. The DNA of the CDR3 is TGTGCCAGCAGCGTGGAGGGCCTAGTGGGGGGCTACACCTTC.

The gene calls are TRBV19 and TRBJ1-2; D perhaps matches TRBD1 (5 bases). Germline V lookup: CDR1 LNHDA, CDR2 SQIVND (reference sequence). V was pared by 6 bases and J by 5 bases, with 16 bases between. CDR3 length equals 14 residues. The CDR3 DNA reads TGTGCCAGTAGCTTACAGGTTTTTCGTTATGGCTACACCTTC. It is translated as CASSLQVFRYGYTF.

This rearrangement joins TRBV15 to TRBJ2-3, with D possibly being TRBD2 (6 bases). The V and J ends lost 3 bases and 0 bases respectively, with 10 bases between them. The CDR3 sequence is 15 residues long. Looked up from germline, CDR1 is LNHNV and CDR2 is YYDKDF (reference sequence). The CDR3 protein is CATSRVSGSTDTQYF. DNA for the CDR3: TGTGCCACCAGCAGGGTTAGCGGTAGCACAGATACGCAGTATTTT.

This clone was observed once. This sequence joins TRBV19 and TRBJ1-4, with 8 nucleotides matching TRBD1. Germline trimming cut 9 bases from V and 2 bases from J; bases unmatched to any gene: 5. This CDR3 has 14 residues. Germline V gene sequence: CDR1 LNHDA, CDR2 SQIVND (reference sequence). This CDR3 reads CASRGTGTNEKLFF. DNA for the CDR3: TGTGCCAGCAGAGGGACAGGTACTAATGAAAAACTGTTTTTT.

The J gene is TRBJ2-5, the V gene TRBV5-1, with TRBD1 matching 9 bases. Unmatched junction bases numbered 8, after V lost 4 bases and J lost 1 base. CDR3 length: 16 amino acids. Per the germline V gene, CDR1 is SGHRS and CDR2 is YFSETQ. In DNA, the CDR3 is TGCGCCAGCAGCCTTGTCCCGGGACAGGGCCAAGAGACCCAGTACTTC. It translates to CASSLVPGQGQETQYF.

V usage is TRBV6-5 and J usage is TRBJ2-1, with 11 nucleotides matching TRBD2. This CDR3 region has 16 residues. CDR1 is MNHEY and CDR2 is SVGAGI in the germline V gene. Germline trimming cut 1 base from V and 9 bases from J; bases unmatched to any gene: 8. CDR3 amino acids: CASSYFSGRAGSEQFF. CDR3 coding DNA: TGTGCCAGCAGTTACTTTAGCGGGAGGGCCGGTAGTGAGCAGTTCTTC.

This sequence joins TRBV28 and TRBJ1-1; 7 positions agree with TRBD1. In germline, CDR1 is MDHEN, CDR2 SYDVKM. With V trimmed by 6 bases and J by 2 bases, 9 bases remained unmatched. The CDR3 loop spans 15 amino acids. CDR3 in amino acids: CASSVGDRSNTEAFF. The CDR3, as DNA: TGTGCCAGCAGCGTGGGGGACAGATCTAACACTGAAGCTTTCTTT.

The chain combines TRBV18 with TRBJ2-2, with D possibly being TRBD2 (6 bases). The CDR3 runs 14 residues. Germline loops: CDR1 KGHSH, CDR2 LQKENI. V was trimmed by 6 bases and J by 5 bases, leaving 13 bases between them. This CDR3 reads CASSGTAGTGELFF. The DNA for the CDR3 is TGTGCCAGCTCGGGGACGGCGGGAACCGGGGAGCTGTTTTTT.

The chain employs TRBV7-9 and TRBJ1-6, with no clear D. The CDR3 consists of 15 residues. Trimming stripped 1 base from V and 6 bases from J, with 10 bases between. Germline assignment: CDR1 SEHNR and CDR2 FQNEAQ (reference sequence). CDR3: CASSLGAVLNSPLHF. CDR3 nucleotides: TGTGCCAGCAGCTTAGGGGCCGTTCTTAATTCACCCCTCCACTTT.